The rows below give T cell receptor beta chains drawn from one sample of a study of neoadjuvant anti-PD-1 for oral cavity cancer. Generated by immunoSEQ multiplex PCR, the TCRdb table keeps only in-frame clones and is missing some. The repertoire holds around 11,000 clones, with 40% to 65% as singletons. Here the sequenced sample was tumor tissue, taken before nivolumab (anti-PD-1) treatment. The receptors were sampled from a person aged 40 to 85 with oral cavity squamous cell carcinoma. Both conserved end residues are trimmed from each CDR3. Size is omitted from some rows. Given values are once, few, many or a class for expanded clones.

- TRBV4-3 ASSHPTAGGRTEAF
- TRBV7-9 ASTNAGSNTGELF
- TRBV7-9 ASIPETSGLYNEQF
- TRBV28 ASSLTRGLYEQY
- TRBV27 ASSSRGLYGYT
- TRBV7-9 ASSSGTGSYNEQF
- TRBV6-1 ASSDRVPEAF
- TRBV5-1 ASSSWTGGHEQY
- TRBV7-3 ASSYRGNRYQETQY
few TRBV2 ASRRDSTTNYGYT
- TRBV15 ATLKGTDSTDTQY
- TRBV19 ASSIGGGPYQPQH
- TRBV7-8 ASSPRGGYEQY
few TRBV5-1 ASRAGDEQF
- TRBV7-3 ASSLVGTGVTGELF
- TRBV7-2 ASSPSRGGGSTDTQY
- TRBV10-1 ASSENQLGEQF
- TRBV19 ASSSPGHRNQPQH
few TRBV7-8 ASSLVGASGNQPQH
- TRBV7-3 ASSFGPDRAGYT
few TRBV5-1 ASSLVGENGYT
- TRBV7-9 ASSQAWTQEAF
few TRBV19 ASSMAGTPNSPLH
- TRBV9 ASSVGGDTGELF
- TRBV29-1 SVARTSGNYEQY
few TRBV27 ASSFSSWADTQY
- TRBV6-5 ASSTSLSSYEQY
- TRBV7-2 ASSLSGGADGELF
- TRBV18 ASSTRGDTQY
medium-sized TRBV5-6 ASSLGLQNTEAF
- TRBV6-4 ASSPTSGNNEQF
- TRBV5-4 ASSLWTQETQY
- TRBV6-1 ASSEASGGYEKLF
- TRBV11-3 ASSPGQGNSPLH
- TRBV18 ASSPSGTGDEKLF
- TRBV10-3 AISEPGHEQF
- TRBV11-2 ASSKTGTVNTEAF
- TRBV2 ASSPGQGVVPQH
few TRBV2 ASKEGLETQY
- TRBV4-1 ASSLDAWSSYEQY
- TRBV5-1 ASSPGQGGDTQY
- TRBV4-3 ASSRQGRGGTDTQY
few TRBV7-7 ASSLDSGSNTIY
- TRBV18 ASSPAGGRNTGELF
- TRBV6-5 ASSYRDREDWPQH
- TRBV7-2 ASGASGGEIAQY
few TRBV10-1 ASSIGTGYEQY
- TRBV21-1 ASSTKGVSDTQY
- TRBV4-3 ASSHDQGAGETQY
- TRBV10-1 ASSEYKRTGDTSYEQY
- TRBV11-2 ASSPPSGTSGGRQF
- TRBV2 ASSEFPTSYEQY
medium-sized TRBV4-3 ASSLWRYLGDTQY
- TRBV11-2 ASSLNPAMNTEAF
few TRBV7-2 ASSWTTGIGQPQH